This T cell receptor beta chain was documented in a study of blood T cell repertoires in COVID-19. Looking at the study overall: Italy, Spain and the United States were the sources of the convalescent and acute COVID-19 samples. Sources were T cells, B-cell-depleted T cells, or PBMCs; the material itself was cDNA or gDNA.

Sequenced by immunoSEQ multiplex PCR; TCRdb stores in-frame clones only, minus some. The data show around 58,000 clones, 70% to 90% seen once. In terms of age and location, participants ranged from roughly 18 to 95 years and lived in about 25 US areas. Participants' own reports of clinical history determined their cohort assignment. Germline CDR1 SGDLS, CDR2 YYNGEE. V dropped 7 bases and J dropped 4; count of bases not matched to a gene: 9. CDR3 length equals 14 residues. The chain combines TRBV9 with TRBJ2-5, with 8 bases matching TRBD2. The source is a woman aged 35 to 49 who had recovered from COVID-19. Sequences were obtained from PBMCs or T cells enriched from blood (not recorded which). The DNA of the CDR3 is TGTGCCAGCGGAAGCGGGGGAAGTGGAGAGACCCAGTACTTC. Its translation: CASGSGGSGETQYF.